The 28 T cell receptor beta chains below were found in one sample sequenced in a study of immune evolution from preneoplasia to lung adenocarcinoma. This table comes from immunoSEQ multiplex PCR, and its TCRdb copy is limited to in-frame clones, with some not included. The data hold some 11,000 clones, with roughly 84% observed a single time. The sequenced material came from FFPE minimally invasive lung adenocarcinoma tissue. These receptors came from a person aged 65-85 years with lung adenocarcinoma.

CDR3 residues: CASSPDRESYNSPLHF. CDR3 sequence (DNA): TGTGCCAGCTCACCAGACAGGGAATCCTATAATTCACCCCTCCACTTT. This chain joins TRBV18 and TRBJ1-6; TRBD1 matches 7 bases. Germline lookup yields CDR1 KGHSH and CDR2 LQKENI. This CDR3 is built from 16 residues. Trimming at V came to 2 bases and at J to 1 base, leaving 2 bases not matched to a gene.

This sequence joins TRBV6-5 and TRBJ1-6; D ambiguous. CDR3 length: 13 amino acids. Trimming stripped 6 bases from V and 5 bases from J, with 8 bases between. The V gene's germline CDR1 is MNHEY and CDR2 SVGAGI. This CDR3 reads CASRSRNNSPLHF. CDR3 coding DNA: TGTGCCAGCAGATCCAGGAATAATTCACCCCTCCACTTT.

The chain employs TRBV29-1 and TRBJ2-5, with 13 bases fitting TRBD2. The CDR3 length is 16 residues. V lost 7 bases to trimming and J lost 3 bases; unmatched junction nucleotides: 11. Germline loops: CDR1 SQVTM, CDR2 ANQGSEA. The CDR3 nucleotides are TGCAGCGGCGAGGGGTTCGGACTAGCGGGAGAAGAGACCCAGTACTTC. Protein sequence: CSGEGFGLAGEETQYF. Together with reference TRBV29-1 and TRBJ2-5, the CDR3 gives the full variable domain: SAVISQKPSRDICQRGTSLTIQCQVDSQVTMMFWYRQQPGQSLTLIATANQGSEATYESGFVIDKFPISRPNLTFSTLTVSNMSPEDSSIYLCSGEGFGLAGEETQYFGPGTRLLVL.

The chain links TRBV5-8 to TRBJ1-2; unclear D gene. Looked up from germline, CDR1 is SGHTS and CDR2 is YDEGEE. V was pared by 3 bases and J by 4 bases, with 16 bases between. The CDR3 contains 15 residues. The CDR3 DNA is TGTGCCAGCAGCTCGAATAACCCGGGGTTCTATGGCTACACCTTC. Amino acid sequence: CASSSNNPGFYGYTF.

The chain couples TRBV10-2 to TRBJ2-7; D not resolved. Germline CDR1 is WSHSY and CDR2 is SAAADI. V was pared by 5 bases and J by 4 bases, with 9 bases between. The CDR3 has 12 residues. The CDR3 loop reads CASSTVLYEQYF. The CDR3 DNA reads as TGCGCCAGCAGTACCGTCTTGTACGAGCAGTACTTC.

The V and J genes are TRBV11-2 and TRBJ2-1; D is unclear. CDR1 SGHAT and CDR2 FQNNGV come from the germline V gene. Trimming stripped 8 bases from V and 0 bases from J, with 8 bases between. The CDR3 covers 13 residues. The CDR3 DNA reads as TGTGCCAGCCGGGCGGACTCCTACAATGAGCAGTTCTTC. Amino acids: CASRADSYNEQFF. Variable domain in full (rest from reference TRBV11-2 and TRBJ2-1): EAGVAQSPRYKIIEKRQSVAFWCNPISGHATLYWYQQILGQGPKLLIQFQNNGVVDDSQLPKDRFSAERLKGVDSTLKIQPAKLEDSAVYLCASRADSYNEQFFGPGTRLTVL.

The chain is built from TRBV10-3 and TRBJ2-2, with D possibly being TRBD1 (6 bases). The CDR3 totals 15 residues. V shed 2 bases and J shed 0 bases, with 7 bases lying between them. Germline loops: CDR1 ENHRY, CDR2 SYGVKD. DNA of the CDR3: TGTGCCATCAGTGAGGACAGGACGAACACCGGGGAGCTGTTTTTT. It specifies CAISEDRTNTGELFF.

The V gene is TRBV7-8, the J gene TRBJ1-2; tentatively, D is TRBD1 (5 bases). Deletions cut 4 bases from V and 3 bases from J, with 15 bases between. This CDR3 spans 15 amino acids. Germline values: CDR1 SGHVS, CDR2 FQNEAQ. Written as DNA, the CDR3 is TGTGCCAGCAGCTCCCGGGTGGAGGGGCACTATGGCTACACCTTC. Protein: CASSSRVEGHYGYTF.

V and J are TRBV9 and TRBJ1-3, with D hard to call. This CDR3 has 13 amino acids. V was shortened by 3 bases and J by 4 bases, with 8 bases between the two germline ends. Per the germline V gene, CDR1 is SGDLS and CDR2 is YYNGEE. The CDR3 region has the DNA TGTGCCAGCAGCGGCGGGCTAGGAAACACCATATATTTT. Protein: CASSGGLGNTIYF.

The chain links TRBV6-5 to TRBJ2-7, with TRBD2 matching over 9 bases. J was trimmed by 4 bases and V by 6 bases; bases with no gene match: 4. Per germline, CDR1 MNHEY and CDR2 SVGAGI. The CDR3 consists of 13 residues. The CDR3 coding sequence is TGTGCCAGCAGCTTAGCGGGGGAATACGAGCAGTACTTC. Protein: CASSLAGEYEQYF.

A few counts support this clone. This chain links TRBV5-1 with TRBJ1-1; 7 nucleotides line up with TRBD1. The J segment lost 0 bases and the V segment lost 4 bases, leaving 9 bases of the junction unmatched. CDR3 length equals 16 residues. Germline V CDR1 and CDR2: SGHRS, YFSETQ. CDR3 sequence reads: CASSLPRDRLNTEAFF. The CDR3 coding sequence is TGCGCCAGCAGCCTTCCCCGGGACAGACTGAACACTGAAGCTTTCTTT.

This sequence joins TRBV5-1 and TRBJ2-7; 9 nucleotides agree with TRBD1. Germline V gene lookup returns CDR1 SGHRS and CDR2 YFSETQ. V was clipped by 3 bases and J by 5 bases; unmatched bases: 6. This CDR3 has 14 residues. The CDR3 spells CASSSGTGPNEQYF. As DNA, the CDR3 is TGCGCCAGCAGCTCCGGGACAGGGCCCAACGAGCAGTACTTC.

This clone was seen a handful of times. The gene calls are TRBV19 and TRBJ2-2; 10 bases agree with TRBD2. Trimming took 5 bases from V and 5 from J; bases not matched to a gene: 11. This CDR3 has 17 residues. Per the germline V gene, CDR1 is LNHDA and CDR2 is SQIVND (reference sequence). The DNA for the CDR3 is TGTGCCAGTAGTCCCAGGGGACTAGCGCTCCAGACCGGGGAGCTGTTTTTT. Translating gives CASSPRGLALQTGELFF. Looking up the rest from reference TRBV19 and TRBJ2-2 gives the full variable domain: DGGITQSPKYLFRKEGQNVTLSCEQNLNHDAMYWYRQDPGQGLRLIYYSQIVNDFQKGDIAEGYSVSREKKESFPLTVTSAQKNPTAFYLCASSPRGLALQTGELFFGEGSRLTVL.

The chain has TRBV30 and TRBJ1-2; tentatively, D is TRBD1 (6 bases). Germline V lookup: CDR1 GTSNPN, CDR2 SVGIG (reference sequence). The CDR3 is made up of 13 amino acids. CDR3 region: CALPRTARGGYTF. The CDR3 DNA sequence: TGTGCTCTCCCCCGGACAGCTAGAGGCGGCTACACCTTC.

CDR3 bases: TGCGCCAGCCGCCAAGGGGGATCAGGTCAGCCCCAGCATTTT. It encodes CASRQGGSGQPQHF. This chain uses TRBV10-2 with TRBJ1-5; D is possibly TRBD1 (6 bases). Germline CDR1 WSHSY, CDR2 SAAADI. The CDR3 has 14 residues. Trimming cost V 8 bases and J 6 bases, with 17 bases left between them.

This chain uses TRBV30 with TRBJ1-2; 9 bases are a match to TRBD1. The CDR3 extends over 15 amino acids. The V segment lost 4 bases and the J segment 2 bases; nucleotides outside the gene matches: 8. Looked up from germline, CDR1 is GTSNPN and CDR2 is SVGIG (reference sequence). CDR3 loop: CAWNENRGLNYGYTF. Here the CDR3 DNA reads TGTGCCTGGAACGAGAACAGGGGGCTAAACTATGGCTACACCTTC.

This clone has only a few counts. V and J are TRBV7-9 and TRBJ1-1; D gene ambiguous. This CDR3 is 12 amino acids long. Trimming shortened V by 1 base and J by 0 bases, and 0 bases separated the two germline ends. CDR1 is SEHNR, CDR2 FQNEAQ, per germline (reference sequence). CDR3 sequence (DNA): TGTGCCAGCAGCTTAGTGAACACTGAAGCTTTCTTT. It is translated as CASSLVNTEAFF.

This clone showed up just a few times. The chain employs TRBV29-1 and TRBJ1-1; a weak D match, TRBD1 (5 bases). Germline CDR1 is SQVTM and CDR2 is ANQGSEA. Trimming took off 7 bases at V and 5 bases at J, with 11 bases between the two ends. This CDR3 region has 11 residues. The CDR3 sequence: CSGGYGTEAFF. DNA for the CDR3: TGCAGCGGGGGGTATGGGACTGAAGCTTTCTTT. Filled out from reference TRBV29-1 and TRBJ1-1, the complete variable domain reads SAVISQKPSRDICQRGTSLTIQCQVDSQVTMMFWYRQQPGQSLTLIATANQGSEATYESGFVIDKFPISRPNLTFSTLTVSNMSPEDSSIYLCSGGYGTEAFFGQGTRLTVV.

This chain uses TRBV29-1 with TRBJ2-1, with TRBD2 matching over 9 bases. V lost 4 bases to trimming and J lost 3 bases; unmatched junction nucleotides: 4. The CDR3 spans 14 residues. Germline-derived CDR1 and CDR2 are SQVTM and ANQGSEA. The CDR3 here is CSVGPSGVYNEQFF. DNA for the CDR3: TGCAGCGTTGGTCCTAGCGGGGTCTACAATGAGCAGTTCTTC.

V and J are TRBV19 and TRBJ1-4; D possibly corresponds to TRBD1 (5 bases). The CDR3 is 15 amino acids. Trimming removed 3 bases from V and 4 bases from J, with 12 bases in between. Germline CDR1 reads LNHDA; CDR2 reads SQIVND (reference sequence). DNA of the CDR3: TGTGCCAGTAGTATTAGGAGGGGAGGTAATGAAAAACTGTTTTTT. It codes for CASSIRRGGNEKLFF.

The rearrangement uses TRBV5-4 and TRBJ2-7, with D perhaps being TRBD1 or TRBD2 (5 bases each). This CDR3 comprises 13 residues. V dropped 7 bases and J dropped 6 bases, with 17 bases sitting between them. Germline V lookup: CDR1 SGHNT, CDR2 YYREEE (reference sequence). CDR3 sequence: CASRWGRESEQYF. The DNA for the CDR3 is TGTGCCAGCCGCTGGGGACGCGAGTCCGAGCAGTACTTC.

This chain links TRBV28 with TRBJ1-3; D ambiguous. The length of the CDR3 is 13 residues. Per the germline V gene, CDR1 is MDHEN and CDR2 is SYDVKM. V lost 8 bases to trimming and J lost 4 bases, with 12 bases between them. CDR3 protein: CASRTTRGNTIYF. In DNA form, the CDR3 reads TGTGCCAGCCGCACAACGAGGGGAAACACCATATATTTT. Variable domain in full (rest from reference TRBV28 and TRBJ1-3): DVKVTQSSRYLVKRTGEKVFLECVQDMDHENMFWYRQDPGLGLRLIYFSYDVKMKEKGDIPEGYSVSREKKERFSLILESASTNQTSMYLCASRTTRGNTIYFGEGSWLTVV.

The chain carries TRBV25-1 and TRBJ1-5, with D hard to call. The V gene lost 6 bases and the J gene lost 3 bases, with 12 bases spanning the gap. The CDR3 is 14 residues long. Germline CDR1 MGHDK, CDR2 SYGVNS. The CDR3 reads CASRAPGFNQPQHF. The CDR3 DNA reads TGTGCCAGCAGAGCACCAGGTTTCAATCAGCCCCAGCATTTT.

This clone was picked up one time. This chain connects TRBV6-1 to TRBJ1-6, with D perhaps TRBD1 (6 bases). The CDR3 contains 15 residues. The V gene lost 5 bases and the J gene lost 19 bases, with 27 bases spanning the gap. CDR1 is MNHNS, CDR2 SASEGT, per germline. The CDR3 nucleotides read TGTGCCAGCAGTTGGGAAAGGGGGAATAATTCACCCCCTCACTTT. Translating it yields CASSWERGNNSPPHF.

The chain couples TRBV30 to TRBJ2-7; D is unclear. V gave up 0 bases and J gave up 4 bases, with 7 bases separating them. CDR1 is GTSNPN, CDR2 SVGIG, per germline (reference sequence). This CDR3 region has 12 residues. The CDR3 bases are TGTGCCTGGAGTGTAGGCCTTTACGAGCAGTACTTC. It yields the protein CAWSVGLYEQYF.

In this sample, this clone turned up a few times. Different DNA sequences within this sample yield the same CDR3. This sequence joins TRBV9 and TRBJ1-3; no reliable D call. The germline CDR1 and CDR2 sequences are SGDLS and YYNGEE. The CDR3 is made up of 14 amino acids. Trimming cost V 4 bases and J 4 bases, with 12 bases left between them. Here the CDR3 DNA reads TGTGCCAGCAGCCCTCTGGGGTCCGGAAACACCATATATTTT. Translating gives CASSPLGSGNTIYF.

This clone appeared once. The genes are TRBV30 and TRBJ2-7; a weak D match, TRBD1 (5 bases). The CDR3 is 13 residues long. Germline CDR1 GTSNPN, CDR2 SVGIG (reference sequence). Trimming left V 4 bases short and J 5 bases short, with 15 bases between. The DNA of the CDR3 is TGTGCCTGGATCCCGACAGCCCTCAACGAGCAGTACTTC. Translated, it gives CAWIPTALNEQYF.

The rearrangement links TRBV15 to TRBJ2-3; D gene ambiguous. The V end was cut by 1 base, the J end by 0 bases, with 8 bases between. This CDR3 has 15 residues. Germline lookup yields CDR1 LNHNV and CDR2 YYDKDF (reference sequence). This CDR3 is CATSRAAVSTDTQYF. The CDR3, as DNA: TGTGCCACCAGCAGAGCGGCAGTTAGCACAGATACGCAGTATTTT.